These 12 T cell receptor beta chains were all obtained from the same sample, sequenced in a study of shared clonotypes between healthy human individuals. Profiled with immunoSEQ multiplex PCR; TCRdb holds only in-frame clones, not every one. The table has 500,000 to 700,000 clones, approximately 96% seen once. Naive-designated CD8 cells lacked CD45RO, were positively enriched for CCR7, and omitted terminally differentiated effector memory CD45RA+ cells. Sequenced sample: naive CD8+ T cells sorted from blood. The receptors were sampled from a woman aged 25-40 years in good health.

The chain uses TRBV30 and TRBJ2-7, with D possibly matching TRBD2 (6 bases). Germline V CDR1 and CDR2: GTSNPN, SVGIG (reference sequence). Trimming cost V 3 bases and J 3 bases, with 24 bases left between them. The CDR3 has 17 amino acids. CDR3: CAWSQSSGPILGYEQYF. CDR3 in DNA: TGTGCCTGGAGCCAATCAAGCGGGCCAATCTTAGGCTACGAGCAGTACTTC.

To note about this clone: The same CDR3 is also encoded by other DNA sequences in this sample. CDR3 protein: CASSQGLARTYEQYF. The CDR3 region has the DNA TGCGCCAGCAGCCAGGGACTAGCGCGTACCTACGAGCAGTACTTC. V and J are TRBV4-1 and TRBJ2-7; 10 positions match TRBD2. V was clipped by 3 bases and J by 2 bases; unmatched bases: 4. Germline-derived CDR1 and CDR2 are MGHRA and YSYEKL. The CDR3 is made up of 15 amino acids.

This clone has only one observation. V usage is TRBV19 and J usage is TRBJ1-4; D gene unclear. The CDR3 spans 15 residues. CDR1 and CDR2 (germline): LNHDA, SQIVND (reference sequence). Trimming took 5 bases from V and 6 from J, leaving 16 bases between them. CDR3 sequence reads: CASSFWEEDYEKLFF. CDR3 nucleotides: TGTGCCAGTAGTTTCTGGGAGGAGGACTATGAAAAACTGTTTTTT. The variable domain in full, completed from reference TRBV19 and TRBJ1-4, reads DGGITQSPKYLFRKEGQNVTLSCEQNLNHDAMYWYRQDPGQGLRLIYYSQIVNDFQKGDIAEGYSVSREKKESFPLTVTSAQKNPTAFYLCASSFWEEDYEKLFFGSGTQLSVL.

This rearrangement joins TRBV11-2 to TRBJ2-7, with D hard to call. Per the germline V gene, CDR1 is SGHAT and CDR2 is FQNNGV. V dropped 1 base and J dropped 6 bases, with 16 bases sitting between them. The CDR3 runs 15 residues. The CDR3 DNA reads as TGTGCCAGCAGCTTAGGACCCAAGCACGGTCTCGAGCAGTACTTC. It encodes CASSLGPKHGLEQYF.

In this sample, this clone turned up once. J is TRBJ2-1 and V is TRBV27, with a possible D match to TRBD1 (5 bases). This CDR3 is 12 amino acids long. Per germline, CDR1 MNHEY and CDR2 SMNVEV (reference sequence). V was trimmed by 5 bases and J by 4 bases, leaving 6 bases between them. The CDR3 sequence: CASSGAYNEQFF. The CDR3 DNA sequence: TGTGCCAGCAGTGGGGCGTACAATGAGCAGTTCTTC.

The chain couples TRBV5-5 to TRBJ2-7; D not certain. V was clipped by 0 bases and J by 2 bases, with 12 bases between them. The CDR3 sequence is 15 residues long. The germline gives CDR1 SGHKS, CDR2 YYEKEE (reference sequence). CDR3 coding DNA: TGTGCCAGCAGCTTGGGGGCGGTCGTTCCCTACGAGCAGTACTTC. Translated: CASSLGAVVPYEQYF.

The rearrangement joins TRBV28 to TRBJ2-5; 7 nucleotides match TRBD1. Trimming took 8 bases from V and 5 from J; bases not matched to a gene: 14. CDR1 is MDHEN, CDR2 SYDVKM, per germline. CDR3 length equals 15 residues. The CDR3 reads CASDHRGDGMETQYF. In DNA, the CDR3 is TGTGCCAGCGACCACAGGGGCGACGGGATGGAGACCCAGTACTTC. The full variable domain, with the rest looked up from reference TRBV28 and TRBJ2-5, is DVKVTQSSRYLVKRTGEKVFLECVQDMDHENMFWYRQDPGLGLRLIYFSYDVKMKEKGDIPEGYSVSREKKERFSLILESASTNQTSMYLCASDHRGDGMETQYFGPGTRLLVL.

This clone has only one observation. This sequence joins TRBV9 and TRBJ2-5; D is ambiguous. The tail of the sequence fits TRBJ2-7 better, so the J call may be wrong. The CDR3 runs to 15 residues. Germline V gives CDR1 SGDLS, CDR2 YYNGEE. CDR3 DNA sequence: TGTGCCAGCAGCGTAGGCCTAGGCAGCTCCTACGAGCAGTACTTC. Translating it yields CASSVGLGSSYEQYF.

This clone has just a few counts. This chain uses TRBV4-2 with TRBJ2-2; D perhaps matches TRBD1 (6 bases). V lost 0 bases and J 4 bases, leaving 9 bases between the germline ends. Germline assignment: CDR1 LGHNA and CDR2 YNFKEQ. The CDR3 has 15 residues. In DNA, the CDR3 is TGTGCCAGCAGCCAAGATGTGGGGGCCACCGGGGAGCTGTTTTTT. Protein sequence: CASSQDVGATGELFF.

The chain combines TRBV28 with TRBJ2-1; D is possibly TRBD2 (6 bases). Deletions cut 5 bases from V and 6 bases from J, with 11 bases between. Germline assignment: CDR1 MDHEN and CDR2 SYDVKM. The CDR3 covers 13 residues. CDR3 nucleotides: TGTGCCAGCAGTCCGGGGGTTAGCAATGAGCAGTTCTTC. Encoded protein: CASSPGVSNEQFF.

The V and J genes are TRBV29-1 and TRBJ1-2, with TRBD1 identical over 10 bases. The V and J ends lost 3 bases and 2 bases, in that order; junction bases with no gene match: 3. The CDR3 runs to 14 residues. The germline CDR1 and CDR2 sequences are SQVTM and ANQGSEA. The CDR3 nucleotides read TGCAGCGTTGACCCGGGACAGGGGAACTATGGCTACACCTTC. Translation: CSVDPGQGNYGYTF.

With regard to this clone: Different DNA sequences within this sample yield the same CDR3. The chain carries TRBV5-1 and TRBJ2-1, with 8 bases aligning to TRBD1. The CDR3 runs 15 residues. Looked up from germline, CDR1 is SGHRS and CDR2 is YFSETQ. V trimming: 2 bases; J trimming: 2 bases; junction bases outside the gene matches: 3. CDR3: CASSLGQGTYNEQFF. CDR3 DNA: TGCGCCAGCAGCTTAGGACAGGGAACCTACAATGAGCAGTTCTTC.